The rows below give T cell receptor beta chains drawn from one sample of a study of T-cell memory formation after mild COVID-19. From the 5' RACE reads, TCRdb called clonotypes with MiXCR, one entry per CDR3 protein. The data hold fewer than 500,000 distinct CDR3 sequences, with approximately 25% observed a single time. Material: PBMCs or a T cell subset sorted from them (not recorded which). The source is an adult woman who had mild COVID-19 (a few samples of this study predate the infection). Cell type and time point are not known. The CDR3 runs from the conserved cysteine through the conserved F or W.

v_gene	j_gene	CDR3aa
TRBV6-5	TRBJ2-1	CASSSGTSGSIYEQFF
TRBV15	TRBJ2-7	CATSGGNYEQYF
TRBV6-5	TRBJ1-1	CASSNYRDTEAFF
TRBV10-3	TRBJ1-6	CAISERGSSYNSPLHF
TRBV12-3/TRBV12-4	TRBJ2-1	CASRGLAGGYNEQFF
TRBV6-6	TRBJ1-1	CASAGGTEAFF
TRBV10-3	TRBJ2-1	CATRPSGPTSYNEQFF
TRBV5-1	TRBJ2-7	CASTWVFGAETGSISYEQYF
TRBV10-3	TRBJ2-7	CAISESGQVQDEQYF
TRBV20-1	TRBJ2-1	CSARVWRHEQFF
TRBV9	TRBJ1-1	CASSPGTAMNTEAFF
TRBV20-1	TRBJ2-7	CSASRGGKGSRTFYEQYF
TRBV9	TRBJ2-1	CASSDGVTEQFF
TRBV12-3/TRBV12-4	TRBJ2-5	CASIRTAGTQYF
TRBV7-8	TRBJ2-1	CASSPYRSGTSGGPEQFF
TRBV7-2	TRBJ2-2	CASSLHSYTGELFF
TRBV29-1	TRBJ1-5	CSVMTGHSNQPQHF
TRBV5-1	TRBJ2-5	CASSRGLAGEKRRETQYF
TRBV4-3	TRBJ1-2	CASSLAWSPGKHGYTF
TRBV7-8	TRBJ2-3	CASSFSPSEVVTDTQYF
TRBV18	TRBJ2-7	CASSPPGREGYEQYF
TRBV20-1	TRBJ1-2	CSARVGSGPYYGYTF
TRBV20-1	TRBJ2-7	CSPVRQGAYEQYF
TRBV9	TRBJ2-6	CASSISSGANVLTF
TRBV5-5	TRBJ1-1	CASSLESGPEAFF
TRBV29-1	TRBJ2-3	CSAGLAGGTDTQYF
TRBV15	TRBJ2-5	CATSSDPGTETQYF
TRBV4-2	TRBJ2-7	CASSQRMGQDLYF
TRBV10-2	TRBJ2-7	CASLRDTGYEQYF
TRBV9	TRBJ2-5	CASSVAPGGETQYF
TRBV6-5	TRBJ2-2	CASTPSGGELFF
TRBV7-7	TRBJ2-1	CASSLNDGRDNEQFF
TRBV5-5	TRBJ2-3	CASSQPDRVTDTQYF
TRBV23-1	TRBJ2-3	CASSQSGTGSTDTQYF
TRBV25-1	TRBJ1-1	CASSESLLDSTEAFF
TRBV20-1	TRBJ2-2	CSASRDQWTGELFF
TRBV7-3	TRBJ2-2	CASSNGGANTGELFF
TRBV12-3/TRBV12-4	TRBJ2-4	CASRLAGGPNIQYF
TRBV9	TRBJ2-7	CASSSQDRGEQYF
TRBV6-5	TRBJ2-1	CASSYLSSYNEQFF
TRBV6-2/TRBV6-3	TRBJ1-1	CASSYSTANTEAFF
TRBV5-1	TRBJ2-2	CASSLYRGTDTGELFF